This paragraph reports one TCR beta chain. Produced via immunoSEQ multiplex PCR; TCRdb's table is partial and in-frame only. The profile shows 80,000 to 130,000 clones, approximately 91% of them singletons. This sample was included in a study of blood T cell repertoires in COVID-19. The junction had 8 bases not matched to a gene; V was cut back by 4 bases and J by 8 bases. The CDR3 has 16 amino acids. CDR1 is LNHDA, CDR2 SQIVND, per germline (reference sequence). Input material: peripheral blood. The receptor comes from a woman aged 60 to 75 with acute or convalescent COVID-19. The chain has TRBV19 and TRBJ2-1; 13 bases map to TRBD2. The CDR3, as DNA: TGTGCCAGTAGTAGAACACTCGGACTAGCGGGAGATGAGCAGTTCTTC. This codes for CASSRTLGLAGDEQFF.